A selection of T cell receptor beta chains follows, all from one sample in a study of blood T cell repertoires in COVID-19. TCRdb keeps only in-frame clones here, not all; method: immunoSEQ multiplex PCR. The sample carries 150,000 to 160,000 clones, about nine tenths recorded once. Sequencing input: peripheral blood. The receptors here all came from a woman in her 70s with acute or convalescent COVID-19. Each CDR3 is given with its conserved first and last residue. Each record gives: J gene, D gene, V gene, clone size, CDR3 protein, CDR3 DNA. A D gene is named only where the DNA matches it firmly. Rows give clone size only sometimes, using once, few, many, or a class for an expanded clone.

>TRBJ2-2|TRBD1|TRBV5-4|.
CASSLRTGFNTGELFF
TGTGCCAGCAGCTTGAGGACAGGCTTTAACACCGGGGAGCTGTTTTTT
>TRBJ1-1|.|TRBV7-2|.
CASSLGVGGATEAFF
TGTGCCAGCAGCTTAGGAGTAGGAGGGGCCACTGAAGCTTTCTTT
>TRBJ1-2|.|TRBV30|.
CAWSVAPGGYTF
TGTGCCTGGAGTGTAGCCCCGGGAGGCTACACCTTC
>TRBJ2-7|.|TRBV15|.
CATSRGNSKASYEQYF
TGTGCCACCAGCAGAGGGAACAGCAAAGCCTCCTACGAGCAGTACTTC
>TRBJ1-6|.|TRBV6-5|.
CASSYSRNSPLHF
TGTGCCAGCAGTTACTCGCGGAATTCACCCCTCCACTTT
>TRBJ1-2|TRBD1|TRBV19|.
CASRYSGQIFYTF
TGTGCCAGTAGATACTCGGGACAGATCTTCTACACCTTC
>TRBJ2-2|TRBD1|TRBV7-3|.
CASSSGGGTGELFF
TGTGCCAGCAGCTCAGGGGGTGGCACCGGGGAGCTGTTTTTT
>TRBJ2-7|.|TRBV9|.
CASSPSSRGIGSYEQYF
TGTGCCAGCAGCCCTAGCTCCAGGGGTATAGGCTCCTACGAGCAGTACTTC
>TRBJ1-6|TRBD1|TRBV6-1|.
CASSDRDRDNSPLHF
TGTGCCAGCAGTGATAGGGACAGGGATAATTCACCCCTCCACTTT
>TRBJ2-2|TRBD1|TRBV12-5|few
CASGLGTANTGELFF
TGTGCTAGTGGTCTAGGGACAGCGAACACCGGGGAGCTGTTTTTT
>TRBJ1-2|.|TRBV12-3/TRBV12-4|.
CASSLGSYGYTF
TGTGCCAGCAGTTTGGGGAGCTATGGCTACACCTTC
>TRBJ1-5|.|TRBV24-1|.
CATSVFVPKRWQPQHF
TGTGCCACCAGTGTCTTCGTCCCCAAGAGGTGGCAGCCCCAGCATTTT
>TRBJ2-1|TRBD2|TRBV27|.
CASREPAGRSSYNEQFF
TGTGCCAGCAGAGAGCCAGCGGGACGGAGCTCCTACAATGAGCAGTTCTTC
>TRBJ2-2|.|TRBV25-1|.
CASTLGERTGELFF
TGTGCCAGCACCTTAGGGGAACGCACCGGGGAGCTGTTTTTT
>TRBJ2-2|.|TRBV28|.
CASSPGGLTNTGELFF
TGTGCCAGCAGTCCCGGGGGGCTGACGAACACCGGGGAGCTGTTTTTT
>TRBJ1-1|TRBD1|TRBV19|.
CASSIRDRGLLNTEAFF
TGTGCCAGTAGTATCCGGGACAGGGGGCTCTTGAACACTGAAGCTTTCTTT
>TRBJ1-6|.|TRBV5-4|.
CASSKGEFANSPLHF
TGTGCCAGCAGCAAGGGGGAGTTCGCTAATTCACCCCTCCACTTT
>TRBJ2-1|TRBD2|TRBV7-2|.
CASSRQTSGGYNEQFF
TGTGCCAGCAGCCGCCAGACTAGCGGGGGCTACAATGAGCAGTTCTTC